These 21 T cell receptor beta chains were all obtained from the same sample, sequenced in a study of T cells in Graves' hyperthyroidism and ophthalmopathy. RNA transcripts provided the source from which TCR beta CDR3 regions were amplified. Using the HTBI primer set, a first-round RT-PCR was run on the TCR CDR3. Via MiXCR, TCRdb re-called the multiplex PCR reads, giving one row per CDR3 protein. Of under 400,000 distinct CDR3 sequences in the sample, approximately 22% were seen once. Material for sequencing was blood. These receptors were obtained from a woman aged 45-59 years with Graves' hyperthyroidism.

This clonotype was counted at least ten times. Its ends do not fully match the called genes, so a read error is possible. This rearrangement joins TRBV20-1 to TRBJ2-5; no firm D call. The CDR3 covers 10 residues. The germline V gene encodes CDR1 DFQATT and CDR2 SNEGSKA (reference sequence). In DNA form, the CDR3 reads TGCAGTGCTAGAGATGTTGGTTTCCACTTC. As protein: CSARDVGFHF.

For this clonotype: A much larger clone is a single base away; this may be a read error. The V gene is TRBV3-1, the J gene TRBJ2-1; 14 bases are shared with TRBD2. V shed 4 bases and J 8 bases; nucleotides not matched to a gene: 10. The V gene's germline CDR1 is LGHDT and CDR2 YNNKEL (reference sequence). The CDR3 has 17 residues. The CDR3 here is CASSPNLGTSGRHEQFF. The CDR3 DNA reads TGTGCCAGCAGCCCGAACCTCGGGACTAGCGGGAGACATGAGCAGTTCTTC.

This clonotype was counted at least ten times. The chain combines TRBV13 with TRBJ1-2; no firm D call. Trimming cost V 1 base and J 2 bases, with 8 bases left between them. In germline, CDR1 is PRHDT, CDR2 FYEKMQ (reference sequence). The CDR3 is 14 residues long. Here the CDR3 reads CASSLDNRNYGYTF. The CDR3 DNA is TGTGCCAGCAGCTTAGATAACCGGAACTATGGCTACACCTTC.

This clonotype has only a few counts. The CDR3 here is CASSPRDSRLDTEAFF. DNA for the CDR3: TGCGCCAGCAGCCCGCGGGACAGCCGGCTGGACACTGAAGCTTTCTTT. The rearrangement joins TRBV4-1 to TRBJ1-1; the match to TRBD1 covers 7 bases. V shed 4 bases and J 3 bases; nucleotides not matched to a gene: 11. CDR1 is MGHRA and CDR2 is YSYEKL in the germline V gene. CDR3 length equals 16 residues.

The sample holds many counts of this clonotype. The DNA of the CDR3 is TGTGCCAGCAGCTTAGCGGTCCCCAGGGGAGTGGCGAACACTGAAGCTTTCTTT. Translated: CASSLAVPRGVANTEAFF. V gene TRBV11-2 combines with J gene TRBJ1-1, with a weak D call TRBD1 (6 bases). The germline V gene encodes CDR1 SGHAT and CDR2 FQNNGV. The length of the CDR3 is 18 residues. V lost 1 base to trimming and J lost 1 base, with 19 bases between them. Variable domain in full (rest from reference TRBV11-2 and TRBJ1-1): EAGVAQSPRYKIIEKRQSVAFWCNPISGHATLYWYQQILGQGPKLLIQFQNNGVVDDSQLPKDRFSAERLKGVDSTLKIQPAKLEDSAVYLCASSLAVPRGVANTEAFFGQGTRLTVV.

In its sample, this clonotype was seen many times. The chain joins TRBV5-6 to TRBJ1-2; D gene uncertain. The CDR3 is 12 amino acids. The V gene lost 0 bases and the J gene lost 6 bases, with 6 bases spanning the gap. CDR1 is SGHDT and CDR2 is YYEEEE in the germline V gene. The CDR3 DNA reads TGTGCCAGCAGCTTGGACACGAATGGCTACACCTTC. Translating gives CASSLDTNGYTF.

This clonotype was seen at least ten times. The chain is built from TRBV28 and TRBJ2-7; 9 positions agree with TRBD1. V lost 6 bases to trimming and J lost 0 bases; unmatched junction nucleotides: 6. This CDR3 spans 15 amino acids. Germline V gene sequence: CDR1 MDHEN, CDR2 SYDVKM. The CDR3 spells CASRGTGFSSYEQYF. Here the CDR3 DNA reads TGTGCCAGCAGGGGGACAGGGTTCAGCTCCTACGAGCAGTACTTC.

This clonotype has a count of ten or more. The CDR3 nucleotides read TGTGCCAGCAGTCCCGAGGGACTAGCGGGGGCCTGGATAGACGATACGCAGTATTTT. It codes for CASSPEGLAGAWIDDTQYF. The chain has TRBV27 and TRBJ2-3, with 14 bases aligning to TRBD2. This CDR3 has 19 amino acids. The V gene end was trimmed by 5 bases and the J gene end by 6 bases; junction bases not matched to a gene: 16. CDR1 and CDR2 from the germline V gene are MNHEY and SMNVEV (reference sequence).

At least ten counts were recorded for this clonotype. The CDR3 coding sequence is TGCAGTGCTAGAGGACAGGGAGGCCAAGAGACCCAGTACTTC. Amino acids: CSARGQGGQETQYF. This chain connects TRBV20-1 to TRBJ2-5; D is perhaps TRBD1 (7 bases). The V gene lost 1 base and the J gene lost 1 base, with 10 bases spanning the gap. The CDR3 is made up of 14 amino acids. Germline V gene data show CDR1 as DFQATT and CDR2 as SNEGSKA (reference sequence).

This clonotype was observed many times. The chain links TRBV29-1 to TRBJ2-5, with 9 bases fitting TRBD1. This CDR3 has 11 amino acids. Germline assignment: CDR1 SQVTM and CDR2 ANQGSEA. Trimming at V came to 6 bases and at J to 4 bases, leaving 0 bases not matched to a gene. CDR3 nucleotide sequence: TGCAGCGTGGGACAGGGAGAGACCCAGTACTTC. Its protein is CSVGQGETQYF.

The sample holds many counts of this clonotype. The chain uses TRBV19 and TRBJ1-6; D gene uncertain. Germline V gene lookup returns CDR1 LNHDA and CDR2 SQIVND (reference sequence). With 5 bases removed from V and 7 bases from J, the gap between germline ends came to 9 bases. The CDR3 consists of 13 residues. CDR3 bases: TGTGCCAGTAGTTCTAACGGGAATTCACCCCTCCACTTT. Residues: CASSSNGNSPLHF. Combining the CDR3 with reference TRBV19 and TRBJ1-6 gives the whole variable domain DGGITQSPKYLFRKEGQNVTLSCEQNLNHDAMYWYRQDPGQGLRLIYYSQIVNDFQKGDIAEGYSVSREKKESFPLTVTSAQKNPTAFYLCASSSNGNSPLHFGNGTRLTVT.

Ten or more counts support this clonotype. This chain uses TRBV27 with TRBJ2-7; TRBD1 aligns across 8 bases. This CDR3 region has 12 residues. V shed 5 bases, J shed 5 bases, and the junction held 2 bases outside the gene matches. CDR1 is MNHEY, CDR2 SMNVEV, per germline (reference sequence). The CDR3 reads CASSNRGNEQYF. Here the CDR3 DNA reads TGTGCCAGCAGTAACAGGGGGAACGAGCAGTACTTC.

The V and J genes are TRBV29-1 and TRBJ2-2, with D perhaps matching TRBD1 or TRBD2 (5 bases each). CDR3 length: 13 amino acids. CDR1 is SQVTM, CDR2 ANQGSEA, per germline. The V gene lost 5 bases and the J gene lost 5 bases, with 12 bases spanning the gap. The CDR3 bases are TGCAGCGTTCATAGGGACGGGACCGGGGAGCTGTTTTTT. Its protein product is CSVHRDGTGELFF.

The chain couples TRBV3-1 to TRBJ2-3; 12 bases are shared with TRBD2. This CDR3 has 16 residues. CDR1 is LGHDT and CDR2 is YNNKEL in the germline V gene (reference sequence). V shed 1 base and J 4 bases; nucleotides not matched to a gene: 3. The CDR3 region has the DNA TGTGCCAGCAGCCAAGGACTAGCGGGAGTTGCAGATACGCAGTATTTT. Translating gives CASSQGLAGVADTQYF.

This chain uses TRBV5-1 with TRBJ1-1; TRBD1 matches at 9 bases. The CDR3 loop spans 15 amino acids. J was trimmed by 6 bases and V by 4 bases; bases with no gene match: 10. Per the germline V gene, CDR1 is SGHRS and CDR2 is YFSETQ. The CDR3 nucleotides are TGCGCCAGCAGCCCCTGGACAGGGGTGGTCGCTGAAGCTTTCTTT. It specifies CASSPWTGVVAEAFF.

V usage is TRBV28 and J usage is TRBJ1-5, with 7 bases fitting TRBD1. Germline values: CDR1 MDHEN, CDR2 SYDVKM. Trimming at V came to 6 bases and at J to 9 bases, leaving 14 bases not matched to a gene. CDR3 length equals 15 residues. This CDR3 reads CASSFRTGAPGPQHF. The CDR3 nucleotides read TGTGCCAGCAGCTTCCGAACAGGGGCTCCGGGGCCCCAGCATTTT.

This clonotype has a count of ten or more. The genes are TRBV7-3 and TRBJ2-1; 8 bases are a match to TRBD2. V shed 5 bases and J 12 bases; nucleotides not matched to a gene: 9. The CDR3 totals 13 residues. The germline V gene has CDR1 SGHTA and CDR2 FQGTGA. This CDR3 reads CASSPSGAGGQFF. Written as DNA, the CDR3 is TGTGCCAGCAGCCCCTCGGGCGCGGGAGGGCAGTTCTTC.

This clonotype was picked up many times. The chain combines TRBV2 with TRBJ2-7; 10 positions agree with TRBD2. V lost 5 bases to trimming and J lost 2 bases; unmatched junction nucleotides: 6. CDR3 length equals 15 residues. Germline V lookup: CDR1 SNHLY, CDR2 FYNNEI. CDR3 region: CASSQGLAAAYEQYF. CDR3 DNA: TGTGCCAGCAGTCAAGGACTAGCGGCTGCCTACGAGCAGTACTTC.

The chain links TRBV14 to TRBJ1-2; D possibly corresponds to TRBD1 (5 bases). Trimming removed 2 bases from V and 3 bases from J, with 7 bases in between. CDR1 SGHDN and CDR2 FVKESK come from the germline V gene. This CDR3 comprises 13 residues. The CDR3 DNA reads TGTGCCAGCAGCCAACGGGGGTACTATGGCTACACCTTC. Translated: CASSQRGYYGYTF.

The chain has TRBV20-1 and TRBJ2-3, with 15 bases matching TRBD2. CDR3 size: 15 residues. Trimming at V came to 5 bases and at J to 4 bases, leaving 4 bases not matched to a gene. Per germline, CDR1 DFQATT and CDR2 SNEGSKA (reference sequence). In DNA, the CDR3 is TGCAGTGCTGGGGGACTAGCGGGAGGCCCAGATACGCAGTATTTT. Translated: CSAGGLAGGPDTQYF.

The chain uses TRBV11-3 and TRBJ2-2; TRBD1 might be the D (5 bases). Germline V gene lookup returns CDR1 SGHNT and CDR2 YENEEA. This CDR3 contains 14 residues. V gave up 4 bases and J gave up 6 bases, with 12 bases separating them. CDR3 sequence reads: CASSSRGIAGELFF. CDR3 bases: TGTGCCAGCAGCTCTAGGGGCATCGCCGGGGAGCTGTTTTTT.